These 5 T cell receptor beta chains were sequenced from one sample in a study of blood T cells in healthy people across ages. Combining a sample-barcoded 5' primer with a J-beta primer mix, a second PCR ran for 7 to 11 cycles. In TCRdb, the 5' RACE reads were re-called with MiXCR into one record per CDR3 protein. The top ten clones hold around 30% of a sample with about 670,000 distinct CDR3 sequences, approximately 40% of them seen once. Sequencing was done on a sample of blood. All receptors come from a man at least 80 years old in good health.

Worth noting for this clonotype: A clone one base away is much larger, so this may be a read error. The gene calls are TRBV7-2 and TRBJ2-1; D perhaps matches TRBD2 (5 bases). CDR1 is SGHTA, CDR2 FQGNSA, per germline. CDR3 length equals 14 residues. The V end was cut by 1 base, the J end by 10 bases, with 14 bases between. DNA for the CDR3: TGTGCCAGCAGCTTAGTTCCTAGCTCCTACGAGCAGTTCTTC. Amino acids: CASSLVPSSYEQFF.

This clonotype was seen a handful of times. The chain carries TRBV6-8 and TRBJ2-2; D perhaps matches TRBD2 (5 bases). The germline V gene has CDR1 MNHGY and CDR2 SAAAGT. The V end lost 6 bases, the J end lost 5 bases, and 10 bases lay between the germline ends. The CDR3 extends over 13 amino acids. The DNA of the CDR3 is TGTGCCAGCAGGGGTTGCGGGACCGGGGAGCTGTTTTTT. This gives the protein CASRGCGTGELFF.

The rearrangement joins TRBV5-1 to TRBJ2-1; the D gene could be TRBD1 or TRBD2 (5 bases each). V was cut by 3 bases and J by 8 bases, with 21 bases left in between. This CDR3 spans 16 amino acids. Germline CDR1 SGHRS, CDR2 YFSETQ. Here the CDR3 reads CASSSGYRSRVDEQFF. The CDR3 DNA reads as TGCGCCAGCAGCTCCGGATACAGGTCGCGGGTCGATGAGCAGTTCTTC.

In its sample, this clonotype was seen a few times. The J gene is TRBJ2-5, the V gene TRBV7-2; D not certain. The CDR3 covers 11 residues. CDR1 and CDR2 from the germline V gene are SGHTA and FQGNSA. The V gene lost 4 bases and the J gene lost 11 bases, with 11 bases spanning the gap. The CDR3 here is CASSSHTEQYF. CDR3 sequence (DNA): TGTGCCAGCAGCTCCCACACGGAGCAGTACTTC.

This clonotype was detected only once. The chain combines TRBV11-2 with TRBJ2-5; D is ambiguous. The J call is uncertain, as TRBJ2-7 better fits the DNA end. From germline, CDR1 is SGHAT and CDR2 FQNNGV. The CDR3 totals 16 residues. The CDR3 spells CASSLQASRSRDEQYF. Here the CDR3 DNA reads TGTGCCAGCAGCTTACAGGCCAGCCGTAGTCGGGACGAGCAGTACTTC.